This note documents a single TCR beta chain sequence. Then a second PCR, running about 7 to 11 cycles, was carried out with a sample-barcoded 5' primer and a J-beta primer mix. Every cDNA molecule bore a tag from a template-switch adaptor containing 12 random nucleotides. MiXCR, applied by TCRdb to the 5' RACE reads, yields one record per CDR3 protein. The sample has about 770,000 distinct CDR3 sequences; about 42% are singletons. The length of the CDR3 is 15 residues. Germline V gene sequence: CDR1 MNHEY, CDR2 SVGEGT. Trimming removed 9 bases from V and 0 bases from J; junction bases left unmatched: 11. This sample is drawn from a study of blood T cells in healthy people across ages.

Material: blood. The receptor's source is a man in his sixties in good health. This chain joins TRBV6-2 or TRBV6-3 and TRBJ2-7; 7 bases are a match to TRBD1. DNA for the CDR3: TGTGCCAGTTCGGACAGGAGCTACCTCTCCTACGAGCAGTACTTC. It yields the protein CASSDRSYLSYEQYF.